This section outlines one TCR beta chain sequence together with its context. This specimen comes from a study of OX40 agonist ivuxolimab in advanced cancers. This CDR3 contains 15 residues. The germline V gene has CDR1 MNHEY and CDR2 SVGAGI. Unmatched junction bases numbered 2, after V lost 0 bases and J lost 2 bases. Sequenced by immunoSEQ multiplex PCR; TCRdb stores in-frame clones only, minus some. This sample has approximately 19,000 clones, with about 88% found just once. This receptor was taken from an adult with an advanced solid tumor such as melanoma, head and neck, liver or kidney cancer. The V gene is TRBV6-5, the J gene TRBJ2-3, with 7 positions matching TRBD2. This material consisted of CD4+ or CD8+ T cells sorted from blood, taken in a trial of the OX40 agonist ivuxolimab. The CDR3 DNA reads TGTGCCAGCAGTTACTCAGGACTAGACACAGATACGCAGTATTTT. Protein sequence: CASSYSGLDTDTQYF.